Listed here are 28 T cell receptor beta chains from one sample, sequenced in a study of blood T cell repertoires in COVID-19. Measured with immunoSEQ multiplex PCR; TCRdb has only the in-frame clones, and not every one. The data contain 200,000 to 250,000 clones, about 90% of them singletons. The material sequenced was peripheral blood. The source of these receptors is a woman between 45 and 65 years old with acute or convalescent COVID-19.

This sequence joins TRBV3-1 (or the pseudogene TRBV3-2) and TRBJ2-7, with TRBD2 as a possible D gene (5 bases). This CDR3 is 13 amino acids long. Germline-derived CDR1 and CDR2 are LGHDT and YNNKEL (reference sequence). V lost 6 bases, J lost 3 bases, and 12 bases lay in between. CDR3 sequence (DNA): TGTGCCAGCAGGCGCAGAGGGAGCTACGAGCAGTACTTC. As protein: CASRRRGSYEQYF.

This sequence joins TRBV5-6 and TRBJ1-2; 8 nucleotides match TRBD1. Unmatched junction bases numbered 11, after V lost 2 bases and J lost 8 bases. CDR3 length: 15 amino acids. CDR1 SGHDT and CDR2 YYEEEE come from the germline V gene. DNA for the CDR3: TGTGCCAGCAGCTTAACCGGGACAGGAAGCTTCGGCTACACCTTC. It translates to CASSLTGTGSFGYTF.

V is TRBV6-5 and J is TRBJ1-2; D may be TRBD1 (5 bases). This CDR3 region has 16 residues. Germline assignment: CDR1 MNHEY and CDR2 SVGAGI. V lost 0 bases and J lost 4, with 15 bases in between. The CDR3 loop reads CASSYSDTGASYGYTF. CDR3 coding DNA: TGTGCCAGCAGTTACTCAGACACAGGAGCCTCCTATGGCTACACCTTC.

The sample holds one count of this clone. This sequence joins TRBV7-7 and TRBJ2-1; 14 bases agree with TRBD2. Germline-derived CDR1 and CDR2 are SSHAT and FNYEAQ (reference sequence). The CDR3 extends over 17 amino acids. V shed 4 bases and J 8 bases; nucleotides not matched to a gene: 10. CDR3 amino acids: CASSSQPGLAGEDEQFF. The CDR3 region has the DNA TGTGCCAGCAGCTCTCAACCGGGACTAGCGGGAGAGGATGAGCAGTTCTTC.

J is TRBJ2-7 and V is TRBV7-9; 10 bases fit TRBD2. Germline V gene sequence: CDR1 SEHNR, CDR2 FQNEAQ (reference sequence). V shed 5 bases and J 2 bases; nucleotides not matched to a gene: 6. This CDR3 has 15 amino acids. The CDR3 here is CASSPWTSGTYEQYF. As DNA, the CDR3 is TGTGCCAGCAGCCCCTGGACTAGCGGAACCTACGAGCAGTACTTC.

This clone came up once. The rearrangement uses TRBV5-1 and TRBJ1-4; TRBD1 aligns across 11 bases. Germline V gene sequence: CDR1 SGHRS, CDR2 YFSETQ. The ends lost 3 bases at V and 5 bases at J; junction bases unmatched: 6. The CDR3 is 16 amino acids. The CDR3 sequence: CASSSRRDRGNEKLFF. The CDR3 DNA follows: TGCGCCAGCAGCTCGCGACGGGACAGGGGGAATGAAAAACTGTTTTTT.

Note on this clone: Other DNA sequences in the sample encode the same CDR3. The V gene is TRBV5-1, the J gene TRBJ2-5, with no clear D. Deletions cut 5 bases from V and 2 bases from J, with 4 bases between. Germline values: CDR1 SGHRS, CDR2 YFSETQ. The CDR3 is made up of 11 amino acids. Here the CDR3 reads CASSLQETQYF. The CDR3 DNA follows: TGCGCCAGCAGTCTACAAGAGACCCAGTACTTC.

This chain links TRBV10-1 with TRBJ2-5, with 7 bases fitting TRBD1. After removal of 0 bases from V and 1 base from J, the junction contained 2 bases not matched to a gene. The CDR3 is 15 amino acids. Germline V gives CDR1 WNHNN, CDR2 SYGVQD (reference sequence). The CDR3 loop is CASSESGTAQETQYF. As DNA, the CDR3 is TGCGCCAGCAGTGAGTCCGGGACAGCCCAAGAGACCCAGTACTTC.

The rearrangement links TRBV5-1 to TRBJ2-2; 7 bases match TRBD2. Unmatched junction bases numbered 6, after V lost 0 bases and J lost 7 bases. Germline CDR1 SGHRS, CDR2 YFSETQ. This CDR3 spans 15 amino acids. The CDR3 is CASSLEPSGRGELFF. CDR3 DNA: TGCGCCAGCAGCTTGGAGCCTAGCGGACGCGGGGAGCTGTTTTTT.

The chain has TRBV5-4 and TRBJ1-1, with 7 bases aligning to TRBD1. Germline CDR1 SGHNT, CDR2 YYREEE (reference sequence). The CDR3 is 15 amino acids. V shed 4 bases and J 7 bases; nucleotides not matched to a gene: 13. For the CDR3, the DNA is TGTGCCAGCAGCGACCTAAGGGCAGGGGGATATGAAGCTTTCTTT. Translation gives CASSDLRAGGYEAFF.

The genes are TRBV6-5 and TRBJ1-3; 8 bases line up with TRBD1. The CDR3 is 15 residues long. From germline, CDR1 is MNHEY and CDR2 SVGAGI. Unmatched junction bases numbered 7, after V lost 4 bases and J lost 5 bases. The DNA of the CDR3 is TGTGCCAGCAGTTTTGACAGGGGCGAGAGAAACACCATATATTTT. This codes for CASSFDRGERNTIYF.

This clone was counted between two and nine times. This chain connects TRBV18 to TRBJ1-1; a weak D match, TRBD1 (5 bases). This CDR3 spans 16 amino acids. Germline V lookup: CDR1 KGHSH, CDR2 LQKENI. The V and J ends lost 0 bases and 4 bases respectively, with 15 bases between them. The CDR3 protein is CASSPPVGVWSTEAFF. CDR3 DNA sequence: TGTGCCAGCTCACCACCGGTAGGGGTCTGGTCCACTGAAGCTTTCTTT.

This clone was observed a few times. The CDR3 protein is CASSLRDRGPYGYTF. The CDR3 region has the DNA TGTGCCAGCAGCCTCCGGGACAGGGGGCCCTATGGCTACACCTTC. V usage is TRBV9 and J usage is TRBJ1-2, with TRBD1 identical over 12 bases. Germline trimming cut 4 bases from V and 4 bases from J; bases unmatched to any gene: 5. Germline loops: CDR1 SGDLS, CDR2 YYNGEE. The CDR3 length is 15 residues.

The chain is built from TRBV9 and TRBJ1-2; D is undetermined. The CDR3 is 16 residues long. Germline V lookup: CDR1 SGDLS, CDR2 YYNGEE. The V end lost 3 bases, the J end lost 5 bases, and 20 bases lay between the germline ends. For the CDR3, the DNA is TGTGCCAGCAGCGAGAGCCCGGGATTAGGAAGGTATGGCTACACCTTC. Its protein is CASSESPGLGRYGYTF.

CDR3 protein: CASSLIGGAGELFF. CDR3 bases: TGTGCCAGCAGCTTAATCGGGGGAGCCGGGGAGCTGTTTTTT. V gene TRBV7-9 combines with J gene TRBJ2-2; possibly TRBD2 for D (6 bases). Germline CDR1 reads SEHNR; CDR2 reads FQNEAQ (reference sequence). Trimming stripped 2 bases from V and 6 bases from J, with 10 bases between. This CDR3 is built from 14 residues.

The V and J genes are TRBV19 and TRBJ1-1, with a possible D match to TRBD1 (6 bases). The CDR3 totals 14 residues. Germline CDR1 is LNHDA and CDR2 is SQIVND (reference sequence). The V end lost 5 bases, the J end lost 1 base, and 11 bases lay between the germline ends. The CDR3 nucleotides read TGTGCCAGTAGTTGGGTACAGGGGAACACTGAAGCTTTCTTT. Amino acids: CASSWVQGNTEAFF.

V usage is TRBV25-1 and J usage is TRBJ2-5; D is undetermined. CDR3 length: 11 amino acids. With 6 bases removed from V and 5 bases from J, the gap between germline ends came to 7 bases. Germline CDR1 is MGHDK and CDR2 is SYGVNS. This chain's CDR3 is CASRPQETQYF. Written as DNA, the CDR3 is TGTGCCAGCAGACCCCAGGAGACCCAGTACTTC.

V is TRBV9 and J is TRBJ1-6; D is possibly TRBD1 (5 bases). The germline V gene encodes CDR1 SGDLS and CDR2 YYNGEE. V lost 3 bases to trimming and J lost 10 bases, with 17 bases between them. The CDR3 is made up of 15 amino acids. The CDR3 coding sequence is TGTGCCAGCAGCGCTTCAGGGACCGGGGGATCACCCCTCCACTTT. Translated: CASSASGTGGSPLHF.

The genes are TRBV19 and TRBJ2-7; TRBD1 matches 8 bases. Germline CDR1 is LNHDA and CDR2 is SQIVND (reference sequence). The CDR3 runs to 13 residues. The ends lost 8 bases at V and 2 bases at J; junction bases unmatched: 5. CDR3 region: CASAGTGTYEQYF. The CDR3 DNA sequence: TGTGCCAGTGCCGGGACAGGCACCTACGAGCAGTACTTC.

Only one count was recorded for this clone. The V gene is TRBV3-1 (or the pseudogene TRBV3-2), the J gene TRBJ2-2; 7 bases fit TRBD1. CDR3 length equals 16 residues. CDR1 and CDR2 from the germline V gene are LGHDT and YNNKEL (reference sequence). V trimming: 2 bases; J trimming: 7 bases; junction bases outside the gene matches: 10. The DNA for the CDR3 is TGTGCCAGCAGCCAAAGGGGACAGCTGTCCGGCGGGGAGCTGTTTTTT. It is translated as CASSQRGQLSGGELFF.

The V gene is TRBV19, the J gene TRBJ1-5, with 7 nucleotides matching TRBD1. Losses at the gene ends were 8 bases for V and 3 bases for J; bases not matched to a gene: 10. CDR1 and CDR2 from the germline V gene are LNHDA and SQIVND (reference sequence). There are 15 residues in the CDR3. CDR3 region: CASFPGTAHNQPQHF. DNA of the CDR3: TGTGCCAGTTTCCCCGGGACAGCTCACAATCAGCCCCAGCATTTT.

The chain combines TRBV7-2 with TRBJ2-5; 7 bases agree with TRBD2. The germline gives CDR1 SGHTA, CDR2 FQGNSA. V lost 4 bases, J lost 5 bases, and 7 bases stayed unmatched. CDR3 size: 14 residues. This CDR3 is CASSSMGGRETQYF. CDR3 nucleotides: TGTGCCAGCAGCTCCATGGGGGGGAGGGAGACCCAGTACTTC.

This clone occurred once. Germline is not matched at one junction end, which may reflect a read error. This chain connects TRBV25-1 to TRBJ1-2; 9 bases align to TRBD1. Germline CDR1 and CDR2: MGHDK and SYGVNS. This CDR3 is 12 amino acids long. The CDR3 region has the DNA TGTGCCAGCAGGGGACAGGGCGCAAAACGGGCCTTC. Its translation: CASRGQGAKRAF.

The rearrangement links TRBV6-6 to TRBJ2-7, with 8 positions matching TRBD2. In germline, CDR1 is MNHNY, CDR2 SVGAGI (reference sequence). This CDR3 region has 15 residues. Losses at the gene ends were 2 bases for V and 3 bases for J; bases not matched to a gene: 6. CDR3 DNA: TGTGCCAGCAGTTACGGGACTAGTAAGGACTACGAGCAGTACTTC. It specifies CASSYGTSKDYEQYF.

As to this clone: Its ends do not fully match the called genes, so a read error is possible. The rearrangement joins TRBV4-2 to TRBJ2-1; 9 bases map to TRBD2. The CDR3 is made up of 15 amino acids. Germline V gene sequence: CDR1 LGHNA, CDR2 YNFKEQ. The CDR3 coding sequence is TGTGCCAGCAGCTCACTCGCGGGGGGGTACAATGAACAGTTCTTC. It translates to CASSSLAGGYNEQFF.

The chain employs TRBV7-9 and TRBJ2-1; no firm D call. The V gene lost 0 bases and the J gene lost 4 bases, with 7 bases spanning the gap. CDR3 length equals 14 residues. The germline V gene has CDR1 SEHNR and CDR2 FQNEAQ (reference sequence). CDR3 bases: TGTGCCAGCAGCTTAGCTAGCTTATACAATGAGCAGTTCTTC. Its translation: CASSLASLYNEQFF.

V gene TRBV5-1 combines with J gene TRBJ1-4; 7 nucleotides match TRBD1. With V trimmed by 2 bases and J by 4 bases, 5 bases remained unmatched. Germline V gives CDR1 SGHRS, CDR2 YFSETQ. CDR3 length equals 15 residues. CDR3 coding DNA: TGCGCCAGCAGCTTCAACAGGGGCGGTAATGAAAAACTGTTTTTT. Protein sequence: CASSFNRGGNEKLFF.

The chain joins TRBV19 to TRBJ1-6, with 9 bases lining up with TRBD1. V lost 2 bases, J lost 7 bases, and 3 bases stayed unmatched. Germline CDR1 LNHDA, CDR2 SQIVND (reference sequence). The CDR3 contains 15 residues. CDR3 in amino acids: CASSISDRGNSPLHF. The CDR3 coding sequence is TGTGCCAGTAGTATATCTGACAGGGGGAATTCACCCCTCCACTTT.